A single sample is the source of the 23 T cell receptor beta chains below, sequenced in a study of blood T cell repertoires in COVID-19 (TCRdb year 2020). Receptors were amplified or captured by the immunoSEQ multiplex PCR assay. TCRdb re-hosts the immuneACCESS table, in-frame sequences only. Its copies lack some clones; in the studies checked, an unresolved V gene accounts for under half of them, and the cause for the rest is not known. The sample includes approximately 220,000 clones, with around 81% observed a single time. The top ten clonotypes cover about 2.3% of the sample. Sequenced material: peripheral blood. All receptors come from a woman aged 55-70 years with acute or convalescent COVID-19.

The chain links TRBV11-3 to TRBJ2-2; TRBD1 matches 10 bases. The V segment lost 4 bases and the J segment 5 bases; nucleotides outside the gene matches: 7. Germline lookup yields CDR1 SGHNT and CDR2 YENEEA. This CDR3 contains 16 residues. The CDR3 protein is CASSSRQGAGTGELFF. The CDR3 coding sequence is TGTGCCAGCAGCTCGCGACAGGGGGCAGGAACCGGGGAGCTGTTTTTT.

The chain combines TRBV11-1 with TRBJ2-1; D perhaps matches TRBD2 (5 bases). V lost 5 bases and J 7 bases, leaving 15 bases between the germline ends. CDR3 size: 14 residues. Per the germline V gene, CDR1 is SGHAT and CDR2 is FQDESV (reference sequence). CDR3 protein: CASSPRPPGNEQFF. Written as DNA, the CDR3 is TGTGCCAGCAGCCCCCGTCCCCCGGGGAATGAGCAGTTCTTC.

The rearrangement links TRBV12-3 or TRBV12-4 to TRBJ1-1, with no clear D. The CDR3 totals 13 residues. The V end lost 5 bases, the J end lost 1 base, and 8 bases lay between the germline ends. CDR3 nucleotides: TGTGCCAGCAGTCCCCGGGGGAACACTGAAGCTTTCTTT. As protein: CASSPRGNTEAFF.

The rearrangement links TRBV28 to TRBJ2-5; D might be TRBD2 (7 bases). Germline V lookup: CDR1 MDHEN, CDR2 SYDVKM. V shed 9 bases and J shed 5 bases, with 13 bases lying between them. This CDR3 has 12 residues. The CDR3 loop is CASRGGLETQYF. CDR3 DNA sequence: TGTGCCAGTAGGGGGGGGCTTGAGACCCAGTACTTC.

This sequence joins TRBV2 and TRBJ1-2, with a possible D match to TRBD1 (6 bases). The CDR3 length is 12 residues. With 6 bases removed from V and 12 bases from J, the gap between germline ends came to 17 bases. The germline gives CDR1 SNHLY, CDR2 FYNNEI. The CDR3 protein is CASSRGSRYHTF. For the CDR3, the DNA is TGTGCCAGCAGCAGGGGTAGTAGGTATCACACCTTC. The whole variable domain, remainder taken from reference TRBV2 and TRBJ1-2, is EPEVTQTPSHQVTQMGQEVILRCVPISNHLYFYWYRQILGQKVEFLVSFYNNEISEKSEIFDDQFSVERPDGSNFTLKIRSTKLEDSAMYFCASSRGSRYHTFGSGTRLTVV.

The chain uses TRBV27 and TRBJ2-7, with D maybe TRBD1 (5 bases). The CDR3 totals 15 residues. V dropped 3 bases and J dropped 6 bases, with 18 bases sitting between them. CDR1 MNHEY and CDR2 SMNVEV come from the germline V gene (reference sequence). The DNA for the CDR3 is TGTGCCAGCAGTTTCCGCGGACATGGAAGAGGCGAGCAGTACTTC. Its translation: CASSFRGHGRGEQYF.

The chain links TRBV5-5 to TRBJ2-2; TRBD1 matches at 7 bases. After removal of 4 bases from V and 1 base from J, the junction contained 4 bases not matched to a gene. The CDR3 is made up of 15 amino acids. Germline V lookup: CDR1 SGHKS, CDR2 YYEKEE (reference sequence). The CDR3 bases are TGTGCCAGCAGCGGGGGACAGCAGAACACCGGGGAGCTGTTTTTT. Its translation: CASSGGQQNTGELFF.

The chain joins TRBV9 to TRBJ1-1; D not certain. From germline, CDR1 is SGDLS and CDR2 YYNGEE. V gave up 6 bases and J gave up 4 bases, with 16 bases separating them. The CDR3 has 14 residues. CDR3: CASTSGPLGTEAFF. CDR3 bases: TGTGCCAGCACTTCGGGTCCTTTGGGCACTGAAGCTTTCTTT. Using reference TRBV9 and TRBJ1-1 for the parts outside the CDR3, the full variable domain is DSGVTQTPKHLITATGQRVTLRCSPRSGDLSVYWYQQSLDQGLQFLIQYYNGEERAKGNILERFSAQQFPDLHSELNLSSLELGDSALYFCASTSGPLGTEAFFGQGTRLTVV.

J is TRBJ1-5 and V is TRBV12-5; TRBD1 might be the D (6 bases). Per germline, CDR1 LGHNT and CDR2 FRNRAP. The ends were cut back, 0 bases at V and 0 bases at J, with 24 bases in the middle. The CDR3 consists of 21 residues. CDR3 region: CASGLVQFPREGVYSNQPQHF. The CDR3 DNA reads TGTGCTAGTGGTTTGGTACAATTCCCCCGCGAGGGGGTCTATAGCAATCAGCCCCAGCATTTT.

The CDR3 DNA is TGTGCCAGCAGTAGCAGGGGGGCCGGGGATGAGCAGTTCTTC. Its protein is CASSSRGAGDEQFF. The J gene is TRBJ2-1, the V gene TRBV2, with TRBD1 as a possible D gene (7 bases). V was shortened by 5 bases and J by 8 bases, with 16 bases between the two germline ends. CDR1 SNHLY and CDR2 FYNNEI come from the germline V gene. The CDR3 contains 14 residues.

The chain combines TRBV7-9 with TRBJ1-1; a possible D gene is TRBD1 (5 bases). Trimming took off 5 bases at V and 4 bases at J, with 14 bases between the two ends. CDR1 is SEHNR, CDR2 FQNEAQ, per germline (reference sequence). This CDR3 contains 14 residues. CDR3 DNA sequence: TGTGCCAGCAGCCCGACCAGTGGGGCCACTGAAGCTTTCTTT. This codes for CASSPTSGATEAFF.

Of note for this clone: This sample also contains other DNA sequences that code for the same CDR3. This sequence joins TRBV5-8 and TRBJ1-2, with a weak D call TRBD1 (5 bases). This CDR3 has 13 amino acids. The V gene's germline CDR1 is SGHTS and CDR2 YDEGEE. V shed 5 bases and J shed 4 bases, with 12 bases lying between them. Here the CDR3 reads CASRFAGLYGYTF. DNA for the CDR3: TGTGCCAGCAGGTTTGCGGGGCTCTATGGCTACACCTTC.

V usage is TRBV7-9 and J usage is TRBJ2-2; 11 nucleotides align to TRBD1. The CDR3 spans 19 residues. The germline CDR1 and CDR2 sequences are SEHNR and FQNEAQ (reference sequence). Trimming removed 5 bases from V and 0 bases from J; junction bases left unmatched: 11. CDR3 sequence reads: CASSPRLGQGGANTGELFF. CDR3 DNA: TGTGCCAGCAGCCCGCGCCTGGGACAGGGGGGCGCGAACACCGGGGAGCTGTTTTTT.

This clone was counted a single time. This chain links TRBV5-1 with TRBJ2-7, with 7 bases lining up with TRBD1. The CDR3 is 14 amino acids. Germline V lookup: CDR1 SGHRS, CDR2 YFSETQ. V was clipped by 4 bases and J by 4 bases; unmatched bases: 8. The DNA of the CDR3 is TGCGCCAGCAGCACCGACAGGGACCTATACGAGCAGTACTTC. It codes for CASSTDRDLYEQYF. The variable domain in full, with the rest retrieved from reference TRBV5-1 and TRBJ2-7, is KAGVTQTPRYLIKTRGQQVTLSCSPISGHRSVSWYQQTPGQGLQFLFEYFSETQRNKGNFPGRFSGRQFSNSRSEMNVSTLELGDSALYLCASSTDRDLYEQYFGPGTRLTVT.

The V and J genes are TRBV4-1 and TRBJ1-2; 9 bases are shared with TRBD1. CDR3 size: 15 residues. Germline CDR1 is MGHRA and CDR2 is YSYEKL. V dropped 1 base and J dropped 7; count of bases not matched to a gene: 7. CDR3 sequence: CASSQVDRGFSGYTF. The CDR3 DNA reads TGCGCCAGCAGCCAAGTGGACAGGGGATTCTCTGGCTACACCTTC.

Written as DNA, the CDR3 is TGTGCCAGCAGCGGAGAAGGGGGCCGGAACACTGAAGCTTTCTTT. Amino acids: CASSGEGGRNTEAFF. V gene TRBV7-9 combines with J gene TRBJ1-1; 7 bases are a match to TRBD1. The V gene's germline CDR1 is SEHNR and CDR2 FQNEAQ (reference sequence). The CDR3 is 15 residues long. V lost 5 bases and J lost 1; bases outside the gene matches: 7.

The CDR3 here is CASSLRGTSYEQYF. CDR3 nucleotides: TGTGCCAGCAGTCTCCGTGGCACCTCCTACGAGCAGTACTTC. V usage is TRBV28 and J usage is TRBJ2-7; D gene unclear. Germline assignment: CDR1 MDHEN and CDR2 SYDVKM. This CDR3 contains 14 residues. V lost 5 bases and J lost 0, with 11 bases in between. Drawing the rest from reference TRBV28 and TRBJ2-7, the complete variable domain is DVKVTQSSRYLVKRTGEKVFLECVQDMDHENMFWYRQDPGLGLRLIYFSYDVKMKEKGDIPEGYSVSREKKERFSLILESASTNQTSMYLCASSLRGTSYEQYFGPGTRLTVT.

This chain links TRBV3-1 (or the pseudogene TRBV3-2) with TRBJ2-1, with 14 bases lining up with TRBD2. The V segment lost 4 bases and the J segment 6 bases; nucleotides outside the gene matches: 5. Germline-derived CDR1 and CDR2 are LGHDT and YNNKEL (reference sequence). This CDR3 has 16 residues. The CDR3 DNA reads as TGTGCCAGCAGCCCGAGGACTAGCGGGGGGCTCAATGAGCAGTTCTTC. Translating it yields CASSPRTSGGLNEQFF.

For this clone: The sample holds other DNA sequences that translate to the same CDR3. J is TRBJ1-5 and V is TRBV7-8; D is perhaps TRBD1 (5 bases). Germline V lookup: CDR1 SGHVS, CDR2 FQNEAQ. This CDR3 is built from 15 residues. V shed 1 base and J shed 2 bases, with 9 bases lying between them. CDR3 coding DNA: TGTGCCAGCAGCTTAGGGACGGGGGGCAATCAGCCCCAGCATTTT. Residues: CASSLGTGGNQPQHF.

CDR3 coding DNA: TGCGCCAGCAGCCCCTTGGACAGGCTCACTAACTATGGCTACACCTTC. Translating gives CASSPLDRLTNYGYTF. The chain links TRBV5-1 to TRBJ1-2; 7 nucleotides line up with TRBD1. The CDR3 consists of 16 residues. Germline V CDR1 and CDR2: SGHRS, YFSETQ. Trimming cost V 4 bases and J 0 bases; bases outside gene matches: 9.

The chain is built from TRBV19 and TRBJ2-3, with D tentatively TRBD2 (5 bases). The germline CDR1 and CDR2 sequences are LNHDA and SQIVND (reference sequence). The length of the CDR3 is 14 residues. Trimming shortened V by 6 bases and J by 4 bases, and 14 bases separated the two germline ends. For the CDR3, the DNA is TGTGCCAGTAGACTCCGACCCGGGGCAGATACGCAGTATTTT. Protein: CASRLRPGADTQYF.

The V gene is TRBV24-1, the J gene TRBJ1-2; 9 bases fit TRBD1. V gave up 12 bases and J gave up 0 bases; unmatched junction bases: 4. This CDR3 contains 13 residues. Germline V lookup: CDR1 KGHDR, CDR2 SFDVKD. Written as DNA, the CDR3 is TGTGCCGAAGGGACAGGGTCTAACTATGGCTACACCTTC. Its protein product is CAEGTGSNYGYTF.

V gene TRBV6-6 combines with J gene TRBJ1-1; no reliable D call. The CDR3 totals 13 residues. The germline V gene has CDR1 MNHNY and CDR2 SVGAGI (reference sequence). Trimming cost V 2 bases and J 6 bases, with 10 bases left between them. The CDR3 sequence is CASSYIVSAEAFF. The CDR3 DNA follows: TGTGCCAGCAGTTACATTGTATCCGCTGAAGCTTTCTTT.